Detailed here is one T cell receptor beta chain. These data are taken from a study of blood T cell repertoires in COVID-19. For the study at large: From T cells, B-cell-depleted T cells, or PBMCs came the material, which was cDNA or gDNA.

The CDR3 totals 15 residues. J was trimmed by 7 bases and V by 4 bases; bases with no gene match: 8. In germline, CDR1 is SNHLY, CDR2 FYNNEI. Authors' analysis steps: For nucleated cells, counts were estimated from reference gene primer amplification. The assay was immunoSEQ multiplex PCR, and TCRdb's table has in-frame clones only and misses some. D and trimming were read from the DNA, whereas the V and J calls and clone size are those reported in that table. This sample carries around 100,000 clones, 85% of them seen once, and the ten largest clones take about 13%. The clonotype comes from a human donor in a cohort sampled during active COVID-19. The J gene is TRBJ2-5, the V gene TRBV2; TRBD2 matches 11 bases. The sequenced sample consisted of peripheral blood. The DNA of the CDR3 is TGTGCCAGCAGTGCTAACGGGCTAGCGGGGGGGACCCAGTACTTC. Protein sequence: CASSANGLAGGTQYF.